A single sample gave rise to the 30 T cell receptor beta chains below, sequenced in a study of blood T cell repertoires in COVID-19. The data were produced by immunoSEQ multiplex PCR, yet TCRdb's version contains in-frame clones alone and is incomplete. Here the sample spans a few hundred thousand clones, approximately 88% being singletons. The sequenced material came from PBMCs or T cells enriched from blood (not recorded which). The receptor source for this set is a woman aged 18-30 years who had recovered from COVID-19.

The V and J genes are TRBV7-3 and TRBJ2-1, with 11 bases that match TRBD2. CDR1 SGHTA and CDR2 FQGTGA come from the germline V gene. The CDR3 length is 15 residues. V lost 10 bases and J lost 6; bases outside the gene matches: 11. The CDR3 region is CANRATSGSVNEQFF. CDR3 DNA sequence: TGTGCCAACAGGGCCACTAGCGGGAGTGTCAATGAGCAGTTCTTC.

This rearrangement joins TRBV25-1 to TRBJ2-7; D unclear. The CDR3 extends over 12 amino acids. Trimming left V 1 base short and J 3 bases short, with 4 bases between. CDR1 MGHDK and CDR2 SYGVNS come from the germline V gene. The CDR3 loop is CASSESGYEQYF. DNA of the CDR3: TGTGCCAGCAGTGAATCCGGCTACGAGCAGTACTTC.

This CDR3 reads CASSLRSAGGRETQYF. As DNA, the CDR3 is TGTGCCAGCAGCCTGCGCTCGGCGGGAGGGAGAGAGACCCAGTACTTC. V and J are TRBV7-8 and TRBJ2-5; 9 bases map to TRBD2. The CDR3 length is 16 residues. In germline, CDR1 is SGHVS, CDR2 FQNEAQ. V shed 5 bases, J shed 4 bases, and the junction held 11 bases outside the gene matches.

The V gene is TRBV6-5, the J gene TRBJ2-3; D may be TRBD2 (7 bases). CDR1 is MNHEY, CDR2 SVGAGI, per germline. Deletions cut 5 bases from V and 4 bases from J, with 16 bases between. The CDR3 loop spans 15 amino acids. In nucleotides, the CDR3 is TGTGCCAGCAGTAGCCCTAAGGGGGGGCCAGATACGCAGTATTTT. It encodes CASSSPKGGPDTQYF.

V and J are TRBV5-1 and TRBJ1-5; TRBD1 aligns across 8 bases. The CDR3 totals 15 residues. With 0 bases clipped from V and 7 bases from J, the junction kept 6 bases outside the gene matches. Germline-derived CDR1 and CDR2 are SGHRS and YFSETQ. CDR3 sequence (DNA): TGCGCCAGCAGCTTGGACGCAGGGGGCGTCCAGCCCCAGCATTTT. Protein: CASSLDAGGVQPQHF.

The J gene is TRBJ1-1, the V gene TRBV27, with 8 bases matching TRBD1. The germline gives CDR1 MNHEY, CDR2 SMNVEV (reference sequence). V gave up 6 bases and J gave up 3 bases; unmatched junction bases: 9. The CDR3 runs to 15 residues. The CDR3 here is CASRIQGEVDTEAFF. The CDR3 nucleotides are TGTGCCAGCAGGATACAGGGGGAGGTCGACACTGAAGCTTTCTTT.

This clone was counted once. The CDR3 nucleotides are TGTGCCTGGAGTGCAGGGGCTGGAAACACCATATATTTT. Translated: CAWSAGAGNTIYF. V and J are TRBV30 and TRBJ1-3, with D maybe TRBD1 (6 bases). CDR1 and CDR2 (germline): GTSNPN, SVGIG (reference sequence). Trimming cost V 1 base and J 2 bases, with 6 bases left between them. The CDR3 spans 13 residues. Based on the CDR3 plus reference TRBV30 and TRBJ1-3, the full variable domain is SQTIHQWPATLVQPVGSPLSLECTVEGTSNPNLYWYRQAAGRGLQLLFYSVGIGQISSEVPQNLSASRPQDRQFILSSKKLLLSDSGFYLCAWSAGAGNTIYFGEGSWLTVV.

V gene TRBV18 combines with J gene TRBJ1-1; TRBD1 is a possible D gene (5 bases). Trimming took 3 bases from V and 5 from J, leaving 16 bases between them. This CDR3 is 15 amino acids long. CDR1 KGHSH and CDR2 LQKENI come from the germline V gene. CDR3: CASSPPSGEGTEAFF. CDR3 nucleotide sequence: TGTGCCAGCTCACCCCCCTCGGGGGAGGGAACTGAAGCTTTCTTT.

The sample holds one count of this clone. The chain recombines TRBV18 with TRBJ2-7, with a possible D match to TRBD1 (5 bases). The CDR3 consists of 14 residues. The V end was cut by 4 bases, the J end by 4 bases, with 14 bases between. Germline V gene data show CDR1 as KGHSH and CDR2 as LQKENI. The CDR3 DNA reads as TGTGCCAGCTCACGGGCAGGGTCGGCGTACGAGCAGTACTTC. Residues: CASSRAGSAYEQYF.

This rearrangement joins TRBV28 to TRBJ2-3; 7 nucleotides line up with TRBD2. The CDR3 runs 20 residues. V lost 3 bases to trimming and J lost 2 bases; unmatched junction nucleotides: 20. The germline V gene has CDR1 MDHEN and CDR2 SYDVKM. CDR3 region: CASSFYPFAGVSHPTDTQYF. In DNA, the CDR3 is TGTGCCAGCAGTTTCTATCCCTTTGCGGGAGTTAGCCATCCCACAGATACGCAGTATTTT.

This clone appeared a few times. This chain connects TRBV20-1 to TRBJ1-1; D call uncertain. The length of the CDR3 is 16 residues. Trimming stripped 3 bases from V and 7 bases from J, with 24 bases between. Germline V lookup: CDR1 DFQATT, CDR2 SNEGSKA (reference sequence). The CDR3 coding sequence is TGCAGTGCTAGTCGGGAGTTTTCGGATACAGCCGGTGAAGCTTTCTTT. Translating it yields CSASREFSDTAGEAFF.

J is TRBJ1-1 and V is TRBV7-3; D gene ambiguous. Germline loops: CDR1 SGHTA, CDR2 FQGTGA. The CDR3 has 13 residues. Trimming removed 6 bases at V and 0 bases at J, with 8 bases between. The CDR3 nucleotides are TGTGCCAGCAGACTCCTTTTGAACACTGAAGCTTTCTTT. Encoded protein: CASRLLLNTEAFF.

The chain couples TRBV3-1 (or the pseudogene TRBV3-2) to TRBJ1-5; D remains ambiguous. The CDR3 contains 17 residues. Germline assignment: CDR1 LGHDT and CDR2 YNNKEL (reference sequence). Between the trimmed V and J ends, which lost 1 base and 1 base, there was a span of 14 bases. Here the CDR3 reads CASSQGRASESNQPQHF. The CDR3 DNA is TGTGCCAGCAGCCAAGGGAGGGCCTCCGAGAGCAATCAGCCCCAGCATTTT.

CDR3: CASRTRSTGELFF. CDR3 nucleotides: TGTGCCAGCAGGACCAGGTCGACCGGGGAGCTGTTTTTT. The rearrangement links TRBV6-5 to TRBJ2-2, with D unclear. Trimming took off 6 bases at V and 5 bases at J, with 10 bases between the two ends. The CDR3 covers 13 residues. From germline, CDR1 is MNHEY and CDR2 SVGAGI.

The chain uses TRBV28 and TRBJ2-1; 9 bases map to TRBD1. Germline trimming cut 4 bases from V and 8 bases from J; bases unmatched to any gene: 18. The CDR3 extends over 18 amino acids. Germline loops: CDR1 MDHEN, CDR2 SYDVKM. CDR3 sequence: CASSSTWSRDRVGYEQFF. The CDR3 nucleotides read TGTGCCAGCAGTTCCACATGGTCCCGGGACAGGGTCGGATATGAGCAGTTCTTC.

The V and J genes are TRBV9 and TRBJ1-2; 10 bases line up with TRBD1. V gave up 3 bases and J gave up 5 bases; unmatched junction bases: 7. CDR3 size: 15 residues. The V gene's germline CDR1 is SGDLS and CDR2 YYNGEE. The CDR3 nucleotides read TGTGCCAGCAGCGCCGGCGGACAGGGGGGATATGGCTACACCTTC. Encoded protein: CASSAGGQGGYGYTF.

The chain employs TRBV3-1 (or the pseudogene TRBV3-2) and TRBJ2-7; D call uncertain. This CDR3 region has 14 residues. V was trimmed by 1 base and J by 6 bases, leaving 13 bases between them. Germline V gene sequence: CDR1 LGHDT, CDR2 YNNKEL (reference sequence). CDR3 protein: CASSQAVLLSEQYF. The CDR3 nucleotides read TGTGCCAGCAGCCAAGCGGTTCTACTGTCCGAGCAGTACTTC.

J is TRBJ1-2 and V is TRBV24-1, with TRBD1 identical over 10 bases. The ends lost 3 bases at V and 8 bases at J; junction bases unmatched: 11. The CDR3 runs to 16 residues. From germline, CDR1 is KGHDR and CDR2 SFDVKD. The CDR3 reads CATSDPVTGGAGGYTF. The CDR3 coding sequence is TGTGCCACCAGTGATCCTGTGACAGGGGGCGCGGGAGGCTACACCTTC.

The chain is built from TRBV7-2 and TRBJ2-5; D gene ambiguous. The CDR3 extends over 18 amino acids. V was trimmed by 5 bases and J by 2 bases, leaving 24 bases between them. CDR1 is SGHTA and CDR2 is FQGNSA in the germline V gene. Written as DNA, the CDR3 is TGTGCCAGCAGCCCTCATCCGCGCGTACTAAAGCATCAAGAGACCCAGTACTTC. Its translation is CASSPHPRVLKHQETQYF.

The CDR3 sequence is CASSFQGDYGYTF. Here the CDR3 DNA reads TGTGCCAGCAGTTTCCAGGGGGACTATGGCTACACCTTC. J is TRBJ1-2 and V is TRBV12-3 or TRBV12-4; 7 bases fit TRBD1. This CDR3 region has 13 residues. V trimming: 3 bases; J trimming: 3 bases; junction bases outside the gene matches: 1.

This clone appeared once. The chain is built from TRBV13 and TRBJ2-1, with 10 bases aligning to TRBD1. Per the germline V gene, CDR1 is PRHDT and CDR2 is FYEKMQ (reference sequence). This CDR3 has 15 amino acids. J lost 10 bases, V lost 4 bases, and 10 bases had no gene match. CDR3 region: CASSSGGQGSWEQFF. The DNA for the CDR3 is TGTGCCAGCAGCTCAGGGGGACAGGGGTCTTGGGAGCAGTTCTTC.

V gene TRBV7-9 combines with J gene TRBJ1-2; a possible D gene is TRBD1 (5 bases). CDR1 SEHNR and CDR2 FQNEAQ come from the germline V gene (reference sequence). Trimming cost V 4 bases and J 8 bases, with 20 bases left between them. This CDR3 is built from 15 residues. The CDR3 sequence is CASSSSGGRIWGYTF. The CDR3 DNA sequence: TGTGCCAGCAGCTCGAGTGGGGGGAGGATATGGGGCTACACCTTC.

The chain employs TRBV24-1 and TRBJ2-3, with a weak D call TRBD1 (6 bases). V was shortened by 5 bases and J by 6 bases, with 17 bases between the two germline ends. The CDR3 sequence is 15 residues long. The germline V gene encodes CDR1 KGHDR and CDR2 SFDVKD. CDR3 bases: TGTGCCACCAGTGGGACTTCAGGGGTGGGGGATACGCAGTATTTT. This translates into CATSGTSGVGDTQYF.

The chain couples TRBV18 to TRBJ2-2, with D possibly TRBD1 on 5 matching bases. Germline V gene lookup returns CDR1 KGHSH and CDR2 LQKENI. The CDR3 runs to 14 residues. Trimming cost V 0 bases and J 6 bases, with 8 bases left between them. The chain's CDR3 is CASSPPTGAGELFF. The CDR3, as DNA: TGTGCCAGCTCACCACCCACAGGAGCCGGGGAGCTGTTTTTT.

The chain joins TRBV3-1 (or the pseudogene TRBV3-2) to TRBJ2-5, with 14 bases lining up with TRBD2. V shed 4 bases, J shed 3 bases, and the junction held 4 bases outside the gene matches. In germline, CDR1 is LGHDT, CDR2 YNNKEL (reference sequence). CDR3 length: 16 amino acids. The CDR3 loop reads CASSPGTSGGKETQYF. The CDR3 nucleotides read TGTGCCAGCAGCCCAGGGACTAGCGGGGGAAAAGAGACCCAGTACTTC.

The CDR3 DNA reads as TGCGCCAGCAGCCAAGTGTTTACTTCACTGGTTGGTAGTAAGCAGTACTTC. Translation: CASSQVFTSLVGSKQYF. The genes are TRBV4-3 and TRBJ2-7; D gene uncertain. Per the germline V gene, CDR1 is LGHNA and CDR2 is YSLEER. CDR3 size: 17 residues. V was pared by 1 base and J by 8 bases, with 24 bases between.

The chain has TRBV24-1 and TRBJ2-5, with D possibly being TRBD1 (8 bases). V was shortened by 3 bases and J by 2 bases, with 12 bases between the two germline ends. Germline V CDR1 and CDR2: KGHDR, SFDVKD. This CDR3 has 15 residues. The CDR3 bases are TGTGCCACCAGTGATCTACAGGGGGGGCAAGAGACCCAGTACTTC. Its translation is CATSDLQGGQETQYF.

The chain couples TRBV20-1 to TRBJ2-7; D is unclear. The CDR3 spans 11 residues. Trimming cost V 2 bases and J 3 bases, with 5 bases left between them. The V gene's germline CDR1 is DFQATT and CDR2 SNEGSKA (reference sequence). In DNA, the CDR3 is TGCAGTGCTAGAAACAGCTACGAGCAGTACTTC. As protein: CSARNSYEQYF.

The chain joins TRBV30 to TRBJ1-6; TRBD1 aligns across 8 bases. This CDR3 has 12 residues. V gave up 8 bases and J gave up 10 bases; unmatched junction bases: 7. In germline, CDR1 is GTSNPN, CDR2 SVGIG (reference sequence). The CDR3 reads CAGGQGGSPLHF. CDR3 in DNA: TGTGCCGGAGGACAGGGAGGATCACCCCTCCACTTT.

This chain uses TRBV7-2 with TRBJ2-1, with 9 bases lining up with TRBD1. CDR3 size: 14 residues. Germline V CDR1 and CDR2: SGHTA, FQGNSA. The trim removed 5 bases at V and 6 bases at J, leaving 5 bases unmatched. This chain's CDR3 is CASSRTGVSNEQFF. The DNA of the CDR3 is TGTGCCAGCAGCCGGACAGGGGTGTCCAATGAGCAGTTCTTC. The whole variable domain, remainder taken from reference TRBV7-2 and TRBJ2-1, is GAGVSQSPSNKVTEKGKDVELRCDPISGHTALYWYRQSLGQGLEFLIYFQGNSAPDKSGLPSDRFSAERTGGSVSTLTIQRTQQEDSAVYLCASSRTGVSNEQFFGPGTRLTVL.